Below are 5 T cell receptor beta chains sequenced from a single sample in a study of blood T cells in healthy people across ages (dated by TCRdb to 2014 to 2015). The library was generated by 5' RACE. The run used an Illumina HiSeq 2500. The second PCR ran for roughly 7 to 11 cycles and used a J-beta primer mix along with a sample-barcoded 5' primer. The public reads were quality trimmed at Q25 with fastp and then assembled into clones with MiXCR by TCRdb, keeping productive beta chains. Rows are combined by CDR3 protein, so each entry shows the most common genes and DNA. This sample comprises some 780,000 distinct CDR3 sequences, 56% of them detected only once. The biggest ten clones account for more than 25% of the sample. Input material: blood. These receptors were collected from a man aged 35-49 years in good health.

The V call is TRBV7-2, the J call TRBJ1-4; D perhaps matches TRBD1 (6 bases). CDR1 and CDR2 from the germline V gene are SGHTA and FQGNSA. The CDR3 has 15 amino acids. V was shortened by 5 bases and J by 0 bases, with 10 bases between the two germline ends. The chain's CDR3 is CASSAQGTTNEKLFF. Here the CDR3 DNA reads TGTGCCAGCAGCGCGCAGGGGACAACTAATGAAAAACTGTTTTTT.

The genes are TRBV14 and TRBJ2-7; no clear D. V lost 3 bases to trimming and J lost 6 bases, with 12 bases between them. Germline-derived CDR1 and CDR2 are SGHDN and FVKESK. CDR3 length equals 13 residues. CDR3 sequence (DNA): TGTGCCAGCAGCCACCCGCTGACGCGCGAGCAGTACTTC. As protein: CASSHPLTREQYF.

CDR3 amino acids: CASSYDGGTGADNEQFF. Written as DNA, the CDR3 is TGTGCCAGCAGTTATGACGGAGGGACAGGGGCCGACAATGAGCAGTTCTTC. The rearrangement joins TRBV6-5 to TRBJ2-1, with TRBD1 matching over 10 bases. Germline V gene sequence: CDR1 MNHEY, CDR2 SVGAGI. V shed 3 bases and J 5 bases; nucleotides not matched to a gene: 10. The CDR3 spans 17 residues.

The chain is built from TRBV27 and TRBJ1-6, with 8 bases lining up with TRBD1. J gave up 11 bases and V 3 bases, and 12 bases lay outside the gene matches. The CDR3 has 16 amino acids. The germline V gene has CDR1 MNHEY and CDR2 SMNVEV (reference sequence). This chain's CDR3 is CASSLPPGTGMTPLHF. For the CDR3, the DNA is TGTGCCAGCAGTTTGCCGCCCGGGACAGGAATGACACCCCTCCACTTT.

CDR3 residues: CASSHGGEAFF. DNA for the CDR3: TGTGCCAGCAGTCACGGGGGGGAAGCTTTCTTT. The chain links TRBV6-5 to TRBJ1-1; D possibly corresponds to TRBD1 (5 bases). The germline gives CDR1 MNHEY, CDR2 SVGAGI. CDR3 length equals 11 residues. V dropped 5 bases and J dropped 8 bases, with 9 bases sitting between them.